This TCR beta chain appears in the sequencing data of a study of blood T cell repertoires in COVID-19 (dated by TCRdb to about 2020). Notes on the research overall: The collaborator samples originated in the United States, Italy and Spain and spanned the acute and convalescent phases of COVID-19. The repertoires were released in a freely available public database intended as a resource for research on the immune response to SARS-CoV-2. Deeply sampled blood TCRbeta repertoires from subjects exposed to, actively infected with, or recovered from COVID-19 were included in the dataset. Nearly every sample came with metadata listing a de-identified subject ID, COVID-19 status, age in years and sex. The material from the prospective study consisted of cDNA or gDNA derived from T cells, B-cell-depleted T cells, or PBMCs. Where available, HLA class I and class II types were taken from metadata supplied by the sample provider and were not determined by assay-based typing. The samples were drawn from two sources: the first 160 participants of the ongoing ImmuneRACE study, and about 1,300 subjects contributed by 6 global collaborators.

The collaborating institutions used their own protocols to collect whole blood in K2EDTA tubes. For TCRbeta analysis, collaborators shipped samples in one of three forms: frozen whole blood, isolated PBMCs, or DNA extracted from either of those sample types. As to this clone: The specificity of this receptor is unknown. There are no base qualities to consult, and no much larger clone falls within one base.

The CDR3 sequence holds 17 residues, the cysteine and phenylalanine included. Only CDR3 DNA is held: 51 bases, read in frame from base 1. TCRbeta CDR3 regions were amplified from genomic DNA by means of the immunoSEQ Assay, a bias-controlled multiplex PCR. The study's processing was this. The number of nucleated cells in each sample was estimated by amplification of reference gene primers within the assay. To quantify the absolute abundance of each unique TCRbeta CDR3 rearrangement, sequence reads were collapsed and filtered. For each sample, productive Simpson clonality was calculated as the square root of Simpson's diversity index across productive rearrangements. This is the immuneACCESS table as TCRdb keeps it, with only in-frame sequences that have V and J called. A part of the clones is gone; compared with another copy, unresolved V genes explain less than half, and the rest is unexplained. Clone size and the V and J calls come from that table; the DNA yielded D and trimming. The sample has roughly 38,000 clones on record, around four fifths of them singletons. The ten largest clones represent 4.8% of the sample.

Points the paper makes about the study in general: The quantity of clinical and demographic metadata differed by source and by participant and was supplied without curation.

Recombination joined TRBV21-1 with TRBJ2-1; the table's TRBD1 call for D was not verified on the DNA. TRBV21-1 counts as a pseudogene. Sequencing input: peripheral blood. This receptor was obtained from a middle-aged man with active COVID-19. The CDR3 in this case is CASSKALQGHSYNEQFF. The DNA sequence is given as TGTGCCAGCAGCAAAGCGCTTCAGGGTCACTCCTACAATGAGCAGTTCTTC.